This TCR beta chain was documented in a study of blood T cell repertoires in COVID-19. On the study more broadly: Nucleic acid was either cDNA or gDNA, and it came from T cells, B-cell-depleted T cells, or PBMCs.

Data came from immunoSEQ multiplex PCR; TCRdb stores just in-frame clones and leaves some out. This sample has around 140,000 clones, with 85% to 90% found just once. Germline CDR1 is MDHEN and CDR2 is SYDVKM. Trimming shortened V by 5 bases and J by 1 base, and 14 bases separated the two germline ends. The CDR3 covers 15 residues. This sequence joins TRBV28 and TRBJ1-1; D is perhaps TRBD1 (5 bases). Sequences were obtained from peripheral blood. This clonotype originated in a man younger than 30 with COVID-19, enrolled during active disease. The CDR3 is CASSPTQGWNTEAFF. CDR3 coding DNA: TGTGCCAGCAGTCCCACCCAGGGCTGGAACACTGAAGCTTTCTTT.